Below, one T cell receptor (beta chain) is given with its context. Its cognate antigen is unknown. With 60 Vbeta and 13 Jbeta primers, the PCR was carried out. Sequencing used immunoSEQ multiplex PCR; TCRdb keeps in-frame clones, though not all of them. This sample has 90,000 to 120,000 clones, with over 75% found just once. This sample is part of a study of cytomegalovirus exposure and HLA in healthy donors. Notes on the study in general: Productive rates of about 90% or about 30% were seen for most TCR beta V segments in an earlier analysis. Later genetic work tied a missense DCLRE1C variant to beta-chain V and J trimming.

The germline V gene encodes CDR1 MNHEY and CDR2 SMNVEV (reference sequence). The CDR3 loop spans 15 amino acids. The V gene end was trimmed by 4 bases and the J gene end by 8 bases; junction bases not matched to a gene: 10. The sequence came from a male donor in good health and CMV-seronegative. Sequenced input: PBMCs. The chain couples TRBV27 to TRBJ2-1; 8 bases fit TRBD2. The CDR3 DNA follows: TGTGCCAGCAGTTCACATTCGGGAGGGCCGCATGAGCAGTTCTTC. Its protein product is CASSSHSGGPHEQFF.